The 26 T cell receptor beta chains below were found in one sample sequenced in a study of blood T cell repertoires in COVID-19. Libraries were prepared by immunoSEQ multiplex PCR; TCRdb keeps only in-frame clonotypes and omits some of them. The sample contains roughly 180,000 clones, roughly three quarters of which appear only once. Sequenced sample: peripheral blood. The receptor source for this set is a woman over 75 with COVID-19, enrolled during active disease.

This clone was counted a few times. The chain couples TRBV24-1 to TRBJ1-3; D remains ambiguous. Germline-derived CDR1 and CDR2 are KGHDR and SFDVKD. V shed 4 bases and J shed 2 bases, with 8 bases lying between them. This CDR3 has 14 amino acids. The CDR3 sequence: CATSDPRTGNTIYF. DNA for the CDR3: TGTGCCACCAGTGACCCGCGGACTGGAAACACCATATATTTT.

This sequence joins TRBV6-1 and TRBJ2-7; 13 bases align to TRBD2. V trimming: 4 bases; J trimming: 2 bases; junction bases outside the gene matches: 5. Germline CDR1 and CDR2: MNHNS and SASEGT. CDR3 size: 16 residues. The CDR3 region has the DNA TGTGCCAGCAGTGGACCGGGACTAGCGGGACCCTACGAGCAGTACTTC. Translation gives CASSGPGLAGPYEQYF.

V is TRBV18 and J is TRBJ1-4, with 9 bases fitting TRBD1. The CDR3 has 16 residues. The V gene end was trimmed by 4 bases and the J gene end by 5 bases; junction bases not matched to a gene: 8. The germline gives CDR1 KGHSH, CDR2 LQKENI. The CDR3 DNA sequence: TGTGCCAGCTCACAGGCATCCGGGACAGGGAATGAAAAACTGTTTTTT. Translated, it gives CASSQASGTGNEKLFF. Based on the CDR3 plus reference TRBV18 and TRBJ1-4, the full variable domain is NAGVMQNPRHLVRRRGQEARLRCSPMKGHSHVYWYRQLPEEGLKFMVYLQKENIIDESGMPKERFSAEFPKEGPSILRIQQVVRGDSAAYFCASSQASGTGNEKLFFGSGTQLSVL.

The chain employs TRBV5-4 and TRBJ1-1; no definite D call. The CDR3 loop spans 12 amino acids. The V and J ends lost 5 bases and 2 bases respectively, with 7 bases between them. CDR1 and CDR2 from the germline V gene are SGHNT and YYREEE (reference sequence). In DNA, the CDR3 is TGTGCCAGCAGTAACATAAACACTGAAGCTTTCTTT. It specifies CASSNINTEAFF.

This clone was seen only once. The chain carries TRBV6-5 and TRBJ1-2, with TRBD1 identical over 11 bases. Germline loops: CDR1 MNHEY, CDR2 SVGAGI. The CDR3 sequence is 14 residues long. V lost 6 bases and J lost 1; bases outside the gene matches: 1. This CDR3 is CASSGTGGNYGYTF. DNA of the CDR3: TGTGCCAGCAGCGGGACAGGGGGTAACTATGGCTACACCTTC.

This clone was observed a few times. V gene TRBV3-1 (or the pseudogene TRBV3-2) combines with J gene TRBJ1-2; perhaps TRBD1 as D (5 bases). The CDR3 contains 15 residues. V was cut by 4 bases and J by 0 bases, with 12 bases left in between. CDR1 is LGHDT and CDR2 is YNNKEL in the germline V gene (reference sequence). CDR3 sequence (DNA): TGTGCCAGCAGCCCGACAGCGATCTCTAACTATGGCTACACCTTC. Translation gives CASSPTAISNYGYTF.

This chain connects TRBV7-3 to TRBJ2-1; a weak D match, TRBD1 (5 bases). The length of the CDR3 is 13 residues. The germline V gene has CDR1 SGHTA and CDR2 FQGTGA. V gave up 5 bases and J gave up 9 bases, with 14 bases separating them. This CDR3 is CASSQVSQGEQFF. Here the CDR3 DNA reads TGTGCCAGCAGCCAGGTTTCCCAGGGTGAGCAGTTCTTC.

This clone has just a few counts. The gene calls are TRBV7-2 and TRBJ1-5; D is unresolved. There are 14 residues in the CDR3. Germline loops: CDR1 SGHTA, CDR2 FQGNSA. V was cut by 2 bases and J by 4 bases, with 9 bases left in between. DNA of the CDR3: TGTGCCAGCAGCTTATTACCCGGGAATCAGCCCCAGCATTTT. Residues: CASSLLPGNQPQHF.

This clone was observed a handful of times. V is TRBV27 and J is TRBJ1-5; no clear D gene. The CDR3 spans 15 residues. The V end lost 5 bases, the J end lost 5 bases, and 16 bases lay between the germline ends. Germline CDR1 MNHEY, CDR2 SMNVEV (reference sequence). The DNA of the CDR3 is TGTGCCAGCAGTGCCTCCCAAGCGGACTATCAGCCCCAGCATTTT. Protein product: CASSASQADYQPQHF.

V and J are TRBV2 and TRBJ2-7; 8 nucleotides agree with TRBD1. Germline values: CDR1 SNHLY, CDR2 FYNNEI. The CDR3 sequence is 14 residues long. V gave up 6 bases and J gave up 6 bases; unmatched junction bases: 10. CDR3 sequence (DNA): TGTGCCAGCAGAGGGCAGGGGGCGTCCGGCGAGCAGTACTTC. This encodes CASRGQGASGEQYF.

The chain has TRBV7-2 and TRBJ1-3; the match to TRBD1 covers 10 bases. Per the germline V gene, CDR1 is SGHTA and CDR2 is FQGNSA. The CDR3 runs 17 residues. J lost 4 bases, V lost 1 base, and 7 bases had no gene match. The CDR3 sequence: CASSLVPGQGPGNTIYF. CDR3 sequence (DNA): TGTGCCAGCAGCTTAGTTCCGGGACAGGGGCCGGGAAACACCATATATTTT.

The chain combines TRBV14 with TRBJ1-6; D is unresolved. The CDR3 contains 12 residues. The germline V gene encodes CDR1 SGHDN and CDR2 FVKESK. Trimming removed 4 bases at V and 7 bases at J, with 5 bases between. The DNA of the CDR3 is TGTGCCAGCAGCCCCACAAATTCACCCCTCCACTTT. It is translated as CASSPTNSPLHF.

The table lists this clone with a count of one. The chain recombines TRBV19 with TRBJ2-6, with D unresolved. The CDR3 totals 15 residues. CDR1 is LNHDA and CDR2 is SQIVND in the germline V gene (reference sequence). Trimming shortened V by 5 bases and J by 4 bases, and 12 bases separated the two germline ends. The chain's CDR3 is CASSPHSGGANVLTF. CDR3 DNA sequence: TGTGCCAGTAGTCCCCACAGTGGAGGGGCCAACGTCCTGACTTTC.

This clone has just one count. The chain is built from TRBV29-1 and TRBJ2-1, with TRBD1 as a possible D gene (5 bases). Germline V gene data show CDR1 as SQVTM and CDR2 as ANQGSEA. The CDR3 has 12 amino acids. V was trimmed by 0 bases and J by 8 bases, leaving 8 bases between them. CDR3 nucleotides: TGCAGCGTTGAAGACAGGGCGGATGAGCAGTTCTTC. It specifies CSVEDRADEQFF.

The chain has TRBV4-2 and TRBJ2-2, with D possibly being TRBD1 (7 bases). Germline loops: CDR1 LGHNA, CDR2 YNFKEQ. The length of the CDR3 is 17 residues. Trimming stripped 1 base from V and 1 base from J, with 13 bases between. The CDR3 sequence is CASSQVWQGGNTGELFF. The CDR3 bases are TGTGCCAGCAGCCAAGTCTGGCAGGGGGGGAACACCGGGGAGCTGTTTTTT.

This clone has only one observation. The V and J genes are TRBV6-5 and TRBJ1-3, with a tentative D call TRBD1 (5 bases). This CDR3 comprises 15 residues. The germline V gene has CDR1 MNHEY and CDR2 SVGAGI. Trimming stripped 11 bases from V and 0 bases from J, with 17 bases between. In nucleotides, the CDR3 is TGTGCCGGCCAAGGGAGGGGCCACTCTGGAAACACCATATATTTT. Protein sequence: CAGQGRGHSGNTIYF.

This clone was seen a handful of times. V is TRBV3-1 (or the pseudogene TRBV3-2) and J is TRBJ1-1, with D tentatively TRBD1 (5 bases). Germline lookup yields CDR1 LGHDT and CDR2 YNNKEL (reference sequence). Trimming removed 0 bases from V and 8 bases from J, with 13 bases in between. CDR3 length: 14 amino acids. CDR3 nucleotides: TGTGCCAGCAGCCAAGATGGGCAGGGTCTCGAAGCTTTCTTT. This sequence encodes CASSQDGQGLEAFF.

The chain has TRBV15 and TRBJ2-5; D perhaps matches TRBD2 (5 bases). V lost 9 bases to trimming and J lost 5 bases, with 22 bases between them. In germline, CDR1 is LNHNV, CDR2 YYDKDF (reference sequence). The CDR3 sequence is 15 residues long. CDR3 amino acids: CATTLTQTMVETQYF. DNA of the CDR3: TGTGCCACTACACTGACTCAGACTATGGTGGAGACCCAGTACTTC.

This clone has just one count. The rearrangement links TRBV5-1 to TRBJ2-1, with a tentative D call TRBD1 (5 bases). CDR1 and CDR2 (germline): SGHRS, YFSETQ. The ends were cut back, 0 bases at V and 8 bases at J, with 12 bases in the middle. The CDR3 has 14 amino acids. The chain's CDR3 is CASSLEGRSYEQFF. CDR3 DNA sequence: TGCGCCAGCAGCTTGGAGGGGCGCTCATATGAGCAGTTCTTC. Filled out from reference TRBV5-1 and TRBJ2-1, the complete variable domain reads KAGVTQTPRYLIKTRGQQVTLSCSPISGHRSVSWYQQTPGQGLQFLFEYFSETQRNKGNFPGRFSGRQFSNSRSEMNVSTLELGDSALYLCASSLEGRSYEQFFGPGTRLTVL.

This clone was picked up a small number of times. V and J are TRBV28 and TRBJ2-7; 11 bases agree with TRBD1. The CDR3 contains 15 residues. CDR1 and CDR2 (germline): MDHEN, SYDVKM. J gave up 5 bases and V 7 bases, and 10 bases lay outside the gene matches. This CDR3 reads CASKSPGQGVNEQYF. The CDR3 DNA sequence: TGTGCCAGCAAATCTCCGGGACAGGGGGTCAACGAGCAGTACTTC.

This clone has a single count. J is TRBJ1-5 and V is TRBV5-1; D is possibly TRBD1 (6 bases). V was cut by 0 bases and J by 6 bases, with 13 bases left in between. CDR1 and CDR2 from the germline V gene are SGHRS and YFSETQ. This CDR3 is built from 15 residues. CDR3 protein: CASSLVGAPGQPQHF. In DNA form, the CDR3 reads TGCGCCAGCAGCTTGGTGGGGGCGCCGGGTCAGCCCCAGCATTTT.

The chain has TRBV16 and TRBJ1-4; D not resolved. With 6 bases removed from V and 8 bases from J, the gap between germline ends came to 7 bases. Looked up from germline, CDR1 is KGHSY and CDR2 is FQNENV. The CDR3 sequence is 11 residues long. This CDR3 reads CASRRFEKLFF. The DNA for the CDR3 is TGTGCCAGCAGGAGATTCGAAAAACTGTTTTTT. Together with reference TRBV16 and TRBJ1-4, the CDR3 gives the full variable domain: GEEVAQTPKHLVRGEGQKAKLYCAPIKGHSYVFWYQQVLKNEFKFLISFQNENVFDETGMPKERFSAKCLPNSPCSLEIQATKLEDSAVYFCASRRFEKLFFGSGTQLSVL.

The chain has TRBV28 and TRBJ1-2; the D gene is possibly TRBD1 (6 bases). The CDR3 loop spans 15 amino acids. The ends were cut back, 7 bases at V and 2 bases at J, with 17 bases in the middle. Germline-derived CDR1 and CDR2 are MDHEN and SYDVKM. This CDR3 is CASKSQGAPNYGYTF. CDR3 nucleotides: TGTGCCAGCAAATCACAGGGCGCTCCAAACTATGGCTACACCTTC.

The gene calls are TRBV30 and TRBJ2-1, with 8 bases aligning to TRBD2. The V segment lost 0 bases and the J segment 5 bases; nucleotides outside the gene matches: 12. The CDR3 has 17 residues. CDR1 GTSNPN and CDR2 SVGIG come from the germline V gene (reference sequence). This chain's CDR3 is CAWSVPPTGGPHNEQFF. CDR3 DNA: TGTGCCTGGAGTGTACCCCCCACGGGGGGGCCCCACAATGAGCAGTTCTTC.

This chain joins TRBV19 and TRBJ1-5; TRBD1 agrees at 8 bases. Per the germline V gene, CDR1 is LNHDA and CDR2 is SQIVND (reference sequence). V lost 2 bases, J lost 0 bases, and 6 bases stayed unmatched. The CDR3 extends over 17 amino acids. The CDR3 protein is CASSISGGGYSNQPQHF. The CDR3 coding sequence is TGTGCCAGTAGTATATCAGGGGGCGGGTATAGCAATCAGCCCCAGCATTTT.

The V gene is TRBV11-2, the J gene TRBJ1-1; D gene uncertain. Deletions cut 1 base from V and 3 bases from J, with 12 bases between. Germline V gene data show CDR1 as SGHAT and CDR2 as FQNNGV. This CDR3 has 15 amino acids. The CDR3 sequence is CASSLVSGKDTEAFF. The CDR3 coding sequence is TGTGCCAGCAGCTTAGTGTCAGGAAAGGACACTGAAGCTTTCTTT. The variable domain in full, completed from reference TRBV11-2 and TRBJ1-1, reads EAGVAQSPRYKIIEKRQSVAFWCNPISGHATLYWYQQILGQGPKLLIQFQNNGVVDDSQLPKDRFSAERLKGVDSTLKIQPAKLEDSAVYLCASSLVSGKDTEAFFGQGTRLTVV.